This T cell receptor (beta chain) was sequenced for a study of metastatic and nonmetastatic thyroid tumors (TCRdb year 2020). Regarding the complete study: Repertoires were compared across peripheral blood and tumor or nodule tissue samples from malignant and benign thyroid patients.

None of the patients had been given any treatment before thyroid surgery. Using T-cell receptor beta sequencing, the researchers looked back retrospectively at clinical samples from patients, gathered between the early 2010s and the late 2010s. A word on this clone: Its antigen is not yet known. No much larger clone exists at a distance of one base, and base qualities are not known.

The paper as a whole reports these results and caveats: TCR beta diversity was reported as significantly higher in malignant tumors than in benign nodules, in both blood and tumor samples.

Libraries were built with PCR. The sample was run on an Illumina HiSeq 4000. High-throughput sequencing was used to profile the TCR beta-chain CDR3 region of each patient. Per the original workflow: A classifier to discriminate distant-metastatic papillary thyroid cancer patients was built from CDR3 differences across clinicopathological groups. The Shannon index was used to assess repertoire diversity, and the Morisita-Horn index was used to assess tumor-blood repertoire similarity. TCRdb handled the public reads itself, with Q25 trimming in fastp and clone calling in MiXCR, and kept productive beta chains. TCRdb's processing, not the authors' own work, is the source of the V and J calls. This sample has 35,000 to 45,000 clones in its table, and roughly 12% of those were observed once. Clones ranked in the top ten supply roughly 9% of the sample. Via the germline V gene, CDR1 is SGHRS and CDR2 YFSETQ. Trimming costs V 0 bases and J 5 bases, and their ends lie 9 bases apart. There are 14 amino acids in the CDR3, from cysteine to phenylalanine inclusive. Only the CDR3 DNA stays, 42 bases, in frame from base 1.

Sample: blood. The receptor was derived from a male donor with papillary thyroid cancer or a benign thyroid nodule (not recorded which). Some clones in this sample may be carry-over from other donors' samples. This chain is built from TRBV5-1 and TRBJ2-1; there is no confident call for the D gene. This receptor carries the CDR3 CASSLVIGNNEQFF. DNA sequence: TGCGCCAGCAGCTTGGTTATAGGGAACAATGAGCAGTTCTTC.